The 18 T cell receptor beta chains in this list originate from one sample, sequenced in a study of CD8 T cells in ankylosing spondylitis. Notes on the study in general: Within ankylosing spondylitis blood, a TCR beta motif made up of eight or nine highly homologous variants appeared to be characteristic.

TCRdb ran MiXCR on the 5' RACE reads and lists one entry per CDR3 protein. The sample lists 75,000 to 95,000 distinct CDR3 sequences, about 8.3% seen once, with about a third in the top ten. Antigens for these TCRs are unknown. Specimen: blood, either unsorted or a sorted T cell fraction (not recorded which). The receptors were sampled from a male donor with ankylosing spondylitis.

J is TRBJ1-3 and V is TRBV6-6; D is unclear. Trimming stripped 8 bases from V and 0 bases from J, with 5 bases between. CDR3 length: 12 amino acids. In germline, CDR1 is MNHNY, CDR2 SVGAGI (reference sequence). The CDR3 sequence: CASGSSGNTIYF. In DNA, the CDR3 is TGTGCCAGCGGAAGCTCTGGAAACACCATATATTTT.

The chain is built from TRBV5-6 and TRBJ2-5, with D perhaps matching TRBD2 (6 bases). The V end was cut by 5 bases, the J end by 1 base, with 18 bases between. Germline V gives CDR1 SGHDT, CDR2 YYEEEE. The CDR3 is 16 amino acids. CDR3 sequence: CASRWRPSERQETQYF. The CDR3 DNA is TGTGCCAGCAGGTGGCGGCCTAGCGAGCGCCAAGAGACCCAGTACTTC.

The CDR3 bases are TGTGCCAGCAGCTTAGGTCCGCTGGTCGGCTACACCTTC. Its protein is CASSLGPLVGYTF. The chain uses TRBV7-6 and TRBJ1-2; D call uncertain. CDR3 length: 13 amino acids. Trimming removed 1 base from V and 8 bases from J, with 11 bases in between. CDR1 and CDR2 (germline): SGHVS, FNYEAQ.

The V call is TRBV24-1, the J call TRBJ2-1; TRBD1 matches at 8 bases. Germline V lookup: CDR1 KGHDR, CDR2 SFDVKD. The CDR3 is made up of 13 amino acids. The V and J ends lost 4 bases and 7 bases, in that order; junction bases with no gene match: 2. CDR3 loop: CATSDNRGNEQFF. As DNA, the CDR3 is TGTGCCACCAGTGACAACAGGGGGAATGAGCAGTTCTTC.

This clonotype was counted ten times or more. The chain is built from TRBV3-1 and TRBJ2-1; 8 nucleotides match TRBD2. Germline V gives CDR1 LGHDT, CDR2 YNNKEL (reference sequence). This CDR3 has 16 residues. With 4 bases clipped from V and 3 bases from J, the junction kept 8 bases outside the gene matches. In DNA form, the CDR3 reads TGTGCCAGCAGCCCCCCTACTAGCGGAGTCTACAATGAGCAGTTCTTC. This translates into CASSPPTSGVYNEQFF.

This clonotype was counted many times. The chain links TRBV12-3 or TRBV12-4 to TRBJ1-1; a weak D match, TRBD1 (5 bases). Trimming took 5 bases from V and 4 from J, leaving 11 bases between them. This CDR3 contains 13 residues. This CDR3 is CASSLGASTEAFF. The CDR3 DNA reads TGTGCCAGCAGTCTTGGGGCGAGCACTGAAGCTTTCTTT.

This clonotype was recorded at least ten times. The chain couples TRBV9 to TRBJ2-2; D is possibly TRBD1 or TRBD2 (6 bases each). Looked up from germline, CDR1 is SGDLS and CDR2 is YYNGEE. Trimming cost V 5 bases and J 5 bases, with 10 bases left between them. The CDR3 is 13 amino acids. The CDR3 sequence: CASSEGGTGELFF. CDR3 coding DNA: TGTGCCAGCAGTGAGGGGGGAACCGGGGAGCTGTTTTTT.

This clonotype was detected many times. The rearrangement joins TRBV7-2 to TRBJ2-7; D gene unclear. CDR3 length equals 13 residues. Germline CDR1 is SGHTA and CDR2 is FQGNSA. With 2 bases removed from V and 3 bases from J, the gap between germline ends came to 8 bases. The CDR3 DNA is TGTGCCAGCAGCTTATACGAGGTCTACGAGCAGTACGTC. Translating gives CASSLYEVYEQYV.

This clonotype was seen ten or more times. The chain carries TRBV3-1 and TRBJ1-2; D perhaps matches TRBD1 (6 bases). This CDR3 contains 14 residues. The germline V gene encodes CDR1 LGHDT and CDR2 YNNKEL (reference sequence). The V end lost 1 base, the J end lost 7 bases, and 13 bases lay between the germline ends. CDR3 region: CASSQAGTLFGYTF. Written as DNA, the CDR3 is TGTGCCAGCAGCCAAGCCGGGACACTCTTTGGCTACACCTTC.

V gene TRBV7-6 combines with J gene TRBJ2-3, with 12 nucleotides matching TRBD1. Germline V lookup: CDR1 SGHVS, CDR2 FNYEAQ. The CDR3 sequence is 17 residues long. The trim removed 5 bases at V and 1 base at J, leaving 7 bases unmatched. This CDR3 reads CASSPGTGGSGTDTQYF. Written as DNA, the CDR3 is TGTGCCAGCAGCCCTGGGACAGGGGGCAGCGGCACAGATACGCAGTATTTT.

This clonotype was recorded at least ten times. V is TRBV7-9 and J is TRBJ2-1; TRBD2 agrees at 9 bases. The CDR3 covers 16 residues. V lost 4 bases to trimming and J lost 4 bases; unmatched junction nucleotides: 8. Germline-derived CDR1 and CDR2 are SEHNR and FQNEAQ (reference sequence). CDR3 region: CASSSSWREGYNEQFF. For the CDR3, the DNA is TGTGCCAGCAGCTCATCATGGCGGGAGGGGTACAATGAGCAGTTCTTC.

The gene calls are TRBV7-2 and TRBJ2-6; D is possibly TRBD2 (6 bases). Trimming took 0 bases from V and 0 from J, leaving 9 bases between them. The germline V gene encodes CDR1 SGHTA and CDR2 FQGNSA. The CDR3 consists of 17 residues. CDR3 amino acids: CASSLAVGGSGANVLTF. The CDR3 coding sequence is TGTGCCAGCAGCTTAGCGGTCGGGGGCTCTGGGGCCAACGTCCTGACTTTC.

The chain combines TRBV7-9 with TRBJ1-1; 7 bases align to TRBD1. The length of the CDR3 is 14 residues. The germline gives CDR1 SEHNR, CDR2 FQNEAQ (reference sequence). J lost 4 bases, V lost 5 bases, and 7 bases had no gene match. The CDR3 reads CASSNTTGVTEAFF. The CDR3 bases are TGTGCCAGCAGCAACACTACAGGGGTCACTGAAGCTTTCTTT.

This clonotype was observed at least ten times. The CDR3 region is CASSESWDYSYNEQFF. The DNA for the CDR3 is TGCGCCAGCAGTGAGTCGTGGGACTACTCCTACAATGAGCAGTTCTTC. The chain links TRBV10-2 to TRBJ2-1; TRBD2 agrees at 7 bases. The V gene's germline CDR1 is WSHSY and CDR2 SAAADI. This CDR3 contains 16 residues. V was clipped by 0 bases and J by 0 bases; unmatched bases: 2.

This clonotype showed up many times. The chain uses TRBV12-3 or TRBV12-4 and TRBJ1-5; D perhaps matches TRBD1 (5 bases). V was clipped by 2 bases and J by 5 bases, with 10 bases between them. This CDR3 region has 14 residues. The CDR3 bases are TGTGCCAGCAGTTTATCACGGGGGTATCAGCCCCAGCATTTT. Its translation is CASSLSRGYQPQHF.

This chain's CDR3 is CASSITGTYEQYF. As DNA, the CDR3 is TGTGCCAGTAGTATAACAGGGACCTACGAGCAGTACTTC. The rearrangement joins TRBV19 to TRBJ2-7, with D perhaps TRBD1 (6 bases). V lost 2 bases and J lost 2, with 7 bases in between. Per germline, CDR1 LNHDA and CDR2 SQIVND (reference sequence). This CDR3 contains 13 residues.

As concerns this clonotype: Being one base from a much bigger clone, this may be a read error. No conserved phenylalanine or tryptophan ends this CDR3, so it is likely a read error. CDR3 sequence (DNA): TGTGCCAGCAGCCCTGTGTCCTACAATGAGCAGTTCTAC. Protein: CASSPVSYNEQFY. The V and J genes are TRBV7-9 and TRBJ2-1; no definite D call. V shed 5 bases and J shed 1 base, with 6 bases lying between them. This CDR3 has 13 residues. Germline V gives CDR1 SEHNR, CDR2 FQNEAQ (reference sequence).

Only a few counts were recorded for this clonotype. CDR3: CASGQQGQRETQYF. The DNA of the CDR3 is TGTGCTAGTGGTCAGCAGGGGCAACGGGAGACCCAGTACTTC. The chain recombines TRBV12-5 with TRBJ2-5; TRBD1 might be the D (6 bases). V lost 5 bases and J 5 bases, leaving 15 bases between the germline ends. Germline V gene data show CDR1 as LGHNT and CDR2 as FRNRAP. The CDR3 length is 14 residues.